The next 9 T cell receptor beta chains were all read from a single sample in a study of cytomegalovirus exposure and HLA in healthy donors. Primers for the PCR totalled 60 Vbeta and 13 Jbeta. The table came from immunoSEQ multiplex PCR; TCRdb's copy has only in-frame clones and leaves some out. The top ten clones hold about 14% of a sample with 180,000 or so clones, 75% to 80% of them seen once. The sequenced sample was PBMCs. The receptors here all came from a man in his fifties in good health and CMV-seropositive.

This clone has more than one count but fewer than ten. CDR3 loop: CASSLYRGAEAFF. The CDR3 DNA reads as TGTGCCAGCAGTTTGTACAGGGGGGCTGAAGCTTTCTTT. The chain uses TRBV28 and TRBJ1-1, with TRBD1 identical over 8 bases. Germline V CDR1 and CDR2: MDHEN, SYDVKM. J lost 6 bases, V lost 3 bases, and 3 bases had no gene match. This CDR3 region has 13 residues.

V and J are TRBV7-2 and TRBJ2-1; D might be TRBD1 (6 bases). Deletions cut 4 bases from V and 7 bases from J, with 17 bases between. Germline-derived CDR1 and CDR2 are SGHTA and FQGNSA. This CDR3 region has 15 residues. The chain's CDR3 is CASSYGTIIRNEQFF. The DNA of the CDR3 is TGTGCCAGCAGCTACGGGACAATCATTAGGAATGAGCAGTTCTTC.

V gene TRBV10-3 combines with J gene TRBJ1-5, with TRBD1 matching 8 bases. Germline CDR1 and CDR2: ENHRY and SYGVKD. CDR3 length: 17 amino acids. Germline trimming cut 3 bases from V and 2 bases from J; bases unmatched to any gene: 9. CDR3 DNA sequence: TGTGCCATCAGTGAAGGTAGGGGACAGGAGGGCAATCAGCCCCAGCATTTT. The encoded protein is CAISEGRGQEGNQPQHF.

The chain recombines TRBV19 with TRBJ1-1; 10 bases are shared with TRBD1. The CDR3 has 15 amino acids. The trim removed 4 bases at V and 4 bases at J, leaving 6 bases unmatched. Germline V gene sequence: CDR1 LNHDA, CDR2 SQIVND (reference sequence). CDR3 amino acids: CASSRDRGLTTEAFF. The CDR3 DNA sequence: TGTGCCAGTAGTAGAGACAGGGGGCTGACCACTGAAGCTTTCTTT. Complete variable domain (other parts from reference TRBV19 and TRBJ1-1): DGGITQSPKYLFRKEGQNVTLSCEQNLNHDAMYWYRQDPGQGLRLIYYSQIVNDFQKGDIAEGYSVSREKKESFPLTVTSAQKNPTAFYLCASSRDRGLTTEAFFGQGTRLTVV.

The chain employs TRBV23-1 and TRBJ2-4; D might be TRBD2 (6 bases). TRBV23-1 is an ORF, with its function uncertain. This CDR3 region has 16 residues. Trimming shortened V by 3 bases and J by 3 bases, and 15 bases separated the two germline ends. CDR3 loop: CASSHPEDYYKNIQYF. The CDR3 DNA follows: TGCGCCAGCAGTCATCCGGAGGACTACTACAAAAACATTCAGTACTTC.

V and J are TRBV20-1 and TRBJ2-7; D is unclear. Germline V gene data show CDR1 as DFQATT and CDR2 as SNEGSKA (reference sequence). Trimming took 6 bases from V and 3 from J, leaving 9 bases between them. This CDR3 is built from 11 residues. CDR3 region: CSALMNYEQYV. The CDR3 coding sequence is TGCAGTGCATTAATGAACTACGAGCAGTACGTC.

This clone was recorded once. The chain recombines TRBV7-2 with TRBJ1-5; TRBD1 agrees at 11 bases. Germline CDR1 is SGHTA and CDR2 is FQGNSA. Unmatched junction bases numbered 7, after V lost 5 bases and J lost 7 bases. There are 15 residues in the CDR3. CDR3 amino acids: CASSEEGTGGQPQHF. The CDR3 coding sequence is TGTGCCAGCAGCGAAGAGGGGACAGGGGGGCAGCCCCAGCATTTT.

The chain couples TRBV25-1 to TRBJ1-2, with TRBD1 matching 8 bases. Per the germline V gene, CDR1 is MGHDK and CDR2 is SYGVNS. Trimming cost V 5 bases and J 7 bases; bases outside gene matches: 6. The CDR3 sequence is 13 residues long. CDR3 bases: TGTGCCAGCAGTAGCGGCAGGGGGCTTGGCTACACCTTC. Translated, it gives CASSSGRGLGYTF.

The V call is TRBV5-4, the J call TRBJ2-5, with 8 nucleotides matching TRBD2. The germline CDR1 and CDR2 sequences are SGHNT and YYREEE (reference sequence). Germline trimming cut 2 bases from V and 5 bases from J; bases unmatched to any gene: 11. This CDR3 has 16 residues. CDR3 region: CASSFISGTRGETQYF. The CDR3, as DNA: TGTGCCAGCAGCTTTATATCCGGGACTAGAGGGGAGACCCAGTACTTC.